These T cell receptor beta chains were read from a single sample in a study of cytomegalovirus exposure and HLA in healthy donors. Data came from immunoSEQ multiplex PCR; TCRdb stores just in-frame clones and leaves some out. This sample has roughly 250,000 clones, with around nine tenths found just once. Material: PBMCs. These receptors were collected from a man aged 18 to 29 in good health and CMV-seronegative. The CDR3 runs from the conserved cysteine through the conserved F or W. The order of the fields is V gene, J gene, clone size, D gene, CDR3 DNA, CDR3 protein. The D gene is left open where the match is weak. The size field is filled for only some rows; it gives once, few, many or a size class.

TRBV4-3,TRBJ1-2,-,-,TGCGCCAGCAGCCAAGGTCCCCGGCAGGAGGGTGGTGGCTACACCTTC,CASSQGPRQEGGGYTF
TRBV6-4,TRBJ2-2,-,-,TGTGCCAGCAGTGACCAACTTAACACCGGGGAGCTGTTTTTT,CASSDQLNTGELFF
TRBV7-9,TRBJ2-7,-,-,TGTGCCAGCAGCTCCACAACAGGGAACTACGAGCAGTACTTC,CASSSTTGNYEQYF
TRBV5-6,TRBJ2-5,-,-,TGTGCCAGCAGACAGGGGGGGGCTGAGACCCAGTACTTC,CASRQGGAETQYF
TRBV7-4,TRBJ1-2,-,-,TGTGCCAGCAGCTCCGGTGGCTACACCTTC,CASSSGGYTF
TRBV7-6,TRBJ2-7,-,TRBD1,TGTGCCAGCAGCTGGGGGACAGAAGAGTACGAGCAGTACTTC,CASSWGTEEYEQYF
TRBV14,TRBJ2-7,-,TRBD1,TGTGCCAGCAGCCTGTGGGACAGTTACTACGAGCAGTACTTC,CASSLWDSYYEQYF
TRBV29-1,TRBJ1-4,-,-,TGCAGCGTTGAAGAGCGCGGGTCAGGTGAAAAACTGTTTTTT,CSVEERGSGEKLFF
TRBV4-3,TRBJ1-5,-,-,TGCGCCAGCAGCCAAGGGGCGGGAGGACAGCCCCAGCATTTT,CASSQGAGGQPQHF
TRBV7-9,TRBJ1-1,few,TRBD1,TGTGCCAGCAGCCCACAGGGGGCGACTGAAGCTTTCTTT,CASSPQGATEAFF
TRBV28,TRBJ2-3,-,-,TGTGCCAGCAGTTTCCGGGGATCCCTCCTTAATCAGTATTTT,CASSFRGSLLNQYF
TRBV5-4,TRBJ1-6,-,-,TGTGCCAGCAGTGAAGCTAATTCACCCCTCCACTTT,CASSEANSPLHF
TRBV5-1,TRBJ2-2,-,TRBD2,TGCGCCAGCAGCTCACCCGGGACTAGCGGGGGAATCGGGGAGCTGTTTTTT,CASSSPGTSGGIGELFF
TRBV7-2,TRBJ1-3,-,TRBD1,TGTGCCAGCAGCTTAGAACGAGGGACAGACTCTGGAAACACCATATATTTT,CASSLERGTDSGNTIYF
TRBV19,TRBJ2-1,-,TRBD1,TGTGCCAGTAGGGGACAGGGGGCGCGGGGGAATGAGCAGTTCTTC,CASRGQGARGNEQFF
TRBV15,TRBJ2-5,-,TRBD2,TGTGCCACCAGCGTCGGACTAGCGGACCAGACCCAGTACTTC,CATSVGLADQTQYF
TRBV6-5,TRBJ2-3,-,-,TGTGCCAGCAGTCCACAGGGAATGGGGGCAGATACGCAGTATTTT,CASSPQGMGADTQYF
TRBV6-5,TRBJ2-5,-,-,TGTGCCAGCAGTTACGGAGGTAGAGAGACCCAGTACTTC,CASSYGGRETQYF
TRBV9,TRBJ2-2,-,TRBD1,TGTGCCAGCAGCGTCTCGGGACAGACGAACACCGGGGAGCTGTTTTTT,CASSVSGQTNTGELFF
TRBV6-6,TRBJ2-7,-,TRBD2,TGTGCCAGCACCCCCCGGGCCAGGGAGGGCCGAAGCGAGCAGTACTTC,CASTPRAREGRSEQYF